This T cell receptor beta chain was captured in a study of blood T cell repertoires in COVID-19. The wider study: COVID-19 samples, acute and convalescent, were from the United States, Italy and Spain. The analysed material was cDNA or gDNA that came from T cells, B-cell-depleted T cells, or PBMCs.

The germline gives CDR1 SNHLY, CDR2 FYNNEI. V lost 4 bases and J lost 13, with 20 bases in between. CDR3 length: 15 residues. Original methodology: Estimated nucleated cell counts came from reference gene primer amplification. Some clones are missing from TCRdb's copy, which holds only in-frame ones; the method was immunoSEQ multiplex PCR. The V and J calls and clone size are taken from that table; D and trimming were inferred from the DNA. The sample has about 58,000 clones, more than 80% seen once. What was sequenced was peripheral blood. The sequence was obtained from a human donor in a cohort sampled during active COVID-19. The chain uses TRBV2 and TRBJ1-6, with D possibly matching TRBD1 (6 bases). CDR3 in amino acids: CASSGGGRIVSPLHF. CDR3 bases: TGTGCCAGCAGTGGAGGGGGACGGATCGTTTCTCCCCTCCACTTT.